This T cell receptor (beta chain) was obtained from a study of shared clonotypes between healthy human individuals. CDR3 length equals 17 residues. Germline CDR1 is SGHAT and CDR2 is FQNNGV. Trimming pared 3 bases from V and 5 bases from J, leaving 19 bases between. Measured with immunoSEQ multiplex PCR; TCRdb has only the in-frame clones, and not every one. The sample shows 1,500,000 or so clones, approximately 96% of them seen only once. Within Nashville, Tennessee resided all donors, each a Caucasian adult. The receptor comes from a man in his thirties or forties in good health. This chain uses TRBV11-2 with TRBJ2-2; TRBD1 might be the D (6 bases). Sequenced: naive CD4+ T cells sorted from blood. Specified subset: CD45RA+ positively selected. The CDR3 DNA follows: TGTGCCAGCAGCTTCCCTGGACAGCGGACATCTACCGGGGAGCTGTTTTTT. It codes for CASSFPGQRTSTGELFF.